This T cell receptor (beta chain) originates from a study of monozygotic twins with inflammatory bowel disease. There are 14 residues in the CDR3. From germline, CDR1 is SGHRS and CDR2 YFSETQ. TCRdb processed the 5' RACE reads again and assigns one entry to each CDR3 protein, with no DNA. This sample's table has about 450,000 distinct CDR3 sequences. The sequenced material came from blood. The chain has TRBV5-1 and TRBJ2-7; absent DNA, TCRdb's TRBD1 call cannot be checked. The clonotype comes from a human donor with ulcerative colitis or Crohn's disease, or a healthy co-twin of an affected twin (not recorded which). CDR3 loop: CASSLGTGGHEQYF.